The clone carrying this TCR beta chain was observed a few times. Antigen unknown. TCRdb passed the reads through MiXCR, listing each CDR3 protein once. The table lists about 490,000 distinct CDR3 sequences, about 17% of them singletons. These data come from a study of T cell repertoires in cytomegalovirus infection. Across the study: Public TCR beta signature analysis indicated the presence of both CMV infection and matching HLA type.

Trimming stripped 4 bases from V and 1 base from J, with 15 bases between. This CDR3 comprises 16 residues. Germline V lookup: CDR1 MDHEN, CDR2 SYDVKM. Study observations and caveats: CMV-specific TCR beta clonotypes restricted by HLA-C dominated the ex vivo response.

Specimen: CD8+ T cells from PBMCs. This receptor was obtained from a human donor in good health (CMV status not recorded). Some clones in this sample may be carry-over from other donors' samples. The chain has TRBV28 and TRBJ2-3, with a weak D call TRBD2 (6 bases). The CDR3 sequence is CASSSSGTLRTDTQYF. In nucleotides, the CDR3 is TGTGCCAGCAGTTCGTCCGGGACTCTACGCACAGATACGCAGTATTTT.